The clone carrying this T cell receptor (beta chain) came up many times. V was clipped by 0 bases and J by 0 bases, with 6 bases between them. The germline V gene encodes CDR1 ENHRY and CDR2 SYGVKD. The CDR3 is 15 residues long. The data were taken from a study of identical twins' blood T cells. TCRdb itself ran the 5' RACE reads through MiXCR, one entry per CDR3 protein. The repertoire holds roughly 380,000 distinct CDR3 sequences, with roughly 31% as singletons. The rearrangement joins TRBV10-3 to TRBJ2-1; possible D gene TRBD2, 6 bases. The sample was PBMCs. This clonotype originated in a woman aged 18-55 years in good health. The CDR3 bases are TGTGCCATCAGTGAGTCGGGGGGCTCCTACAATGAGCAGTTCTTC. Amino acids: CAISESGGSYNEQFF.